The following is a T cell receptor beta chain sequence with its context. This sample stems from a study of blood T cell repertoires in COVID-19. Profiling relied on immunoSEQ multiplex PCR, and the TCRdb table lists in-frame clones only, not all of them. This table has 35,000 to 45,000 clones, over 85% appearing once. The V and J ends lost 1 base and 5 bases respectively, with 12 bases between them. Germline V gene lookup returns CDR1 KGHSH and CDR2 LQKENI. The CDR3 length is 15 residues. The V gene is TRBV18, the J gene TRBJ2-1, with D perhaps matching TRBD1 (6 bases). This clonotype was obtained from a man aged 45-60 years with COVID-19, enrolled during active disease. The sample consisted of peripheral blood. The CDR3, as DNA: TGTGCCAGCTCACCACGGGCAGGGGCAGACAATGAGCAGTTCTTC. Protein sequence: CASSPRAGADNEQFF.